The rows below give T cell receptor beta chains drawn from one sample of a study of CD8 T cells in ankylosing spondylitis. TCRdb fed the 5' RACE reads into MiXCR, producing one record per CDR3 protein. The table records 750,000 to 850,000 distinct CDR3 sequences, approximately 12% of them present only once. Sequenced sample: blood, either unsorted or a sorted T cell fraction (not recorded which). These receptors originate from a male donor with ankylosing spondylitis. Both conserved end residues are part of each CDR3. The order of the fields is V gene, J gene, clone size, D gene, CDR3 length, CDR3 protein, CDR3 DNA. A D gene is named only where the DNA matches it firmly. A clone size is listed for some rows: how often the clone was seen (once, few, many), or a class if it is expanded.

>TRBV7-9|TRBJ1-4|.|.|11
CASSDSDRLFF
TGTGCCAGCAGCGACTCGGACAGACTGTTTTTT
>TRBV7-2|TRBJ1-1|few|.|15
CASSLGGAGSTEAFF
TGTGCCAGCAGCCTAGGGGGGGCTGGGAGCACTGAAGCTTTCTTT
>TRBV4-3|TRBJ1-5|.|.|14
CASSQDSRNQPQHF
TGCGCCAGCAGCCAAGACAGCCGTAATCAGCCCCAGCATTTT
>TRBV5-1|TRBJ2-3|few|TRBD2|17
CASSLDSGPLDTDTQYF
TGCGCCAGCAGCTTGGATAGCGGGCCTCTCGACACAGATACGCAGTATTTT
>TRBV7-9|TRBJ2-1|.|.|14
CASSLVAGSDEQFF
TGTGCCAGCAGCTTAGTGGCGGGAAGCGATGAGCAGTTCTTC
>TRBV20-1|TRBJ1-5|few|.|14
CSASSRASNQPQHF
TGCAGTGCTAGTTCCAGGGCGAGCAATCAGCCCCAGCATTTT
>TRBV20-1|TRBJ1-1|few|.|14
CSARAWTANTEAFF
TGCAGTGCTAGAGCTTGGACGGCTAACACTGAAGCTTTCTTT
>TRBV9|TRBJ2-3|once|TRBD2|17
CASSVGLAGGKTDTQYF
TGTGCCAGCAGCGTAGGCCTAGCGGGGGGGAAGACAGATACGCAGTATTTT
>TRBV20-1|TRBJ1-1|many|.|14
CSARGDLRDTEAFF
TGCAGTGCTAGGGGGGACCTTCGAGACACTGAAGCTTTCTTT
>TRBV7-9|TRBJ2-5|.|.|17
CASSPSGKGFLSETQYF
TGTGCCAGCAGCCCCTCCGGGAAAGGGTTTTTGTCGGAGACCCAGTACTTC
>TRBV29-1|TRBJ1-4|many|TRBD1|13
CSASGGPNEKLFF
TGCAGCGCCTCAGGGGGCCCTAATGAAAAACTGTTTTTT
>TRBV5-1|TRBJ1-1|many|.|13
CASRTGPYTEAFF
TGCGCCAGCAGGACGGGGCCGTACACTGAAGCTTTCTTT
>TRBV5-1|TRBJ2-3|few|.|15
CASSLEWGRTDTQYF
TGCGCCAGCAGCTTGGAATGGGGGAGGACAGATACGCAGTATTTT
>TRBV9|TRBJ2-3|many|.|14
CASSVDAVTDTQYF
TGTGCCAGCAGCGTGGACGCCGTCACAGATACGCAGTATTTT
>TRBV27|TRBJ1-6|few|.|15
CASGYQSSYNSPLHF
TGTGCCAGCGGATACCAGAGCTCCTATAATTCACCCCTCCACTTT
>TRBV7-3|TRBJ2-1|many|TRBD2|16
CASSMGTSGAYNEQFF
TGTGCCAGCAGCATGGGGACTAGCGGGGCCTACAATGAGCAGTTCTTC
>TRBV20-1|TRBJ2-7|few|TRBD1|14
CSASRTGVTYEQYF
TGCAGTGCTAGCAGGACAGGGGTAACCTACGAGCAGTACTTC
>TRBV5-1|TRBJ2-3|many|.|13
CASSLGKQDTQYF
TGCGCCAGCAGCTTAGGAAAGCAAGATACGCAGTATTTT
>TRBV20-1|TRBJ1-1|few|.|11
CSASGFSEAFF
TGCAGTGCGTCAGGTTTCTCTGAAGCTTTCTTT
>TRBV7-9|TRBJ2-5|few|TRBD1|15
CASSLWTGAQETQYF
TGTGCCAGCAGCTTATGGACAGGGGCTCAAGAGACCCAGTACTTC
>TRBV6-5|TRBJ1-1|.|.|14
CASSYYRLGTEAFF
TGTGCCAGCAGTTACTACCGGCTAGGGACTGAAGCTTTCTTT
>TRBV27|TRBJ2-1|.|TRBD2|14
CASQSGRRPDEQFF
TGTGCCAGCCAAAGCGGGAGACGACCCGATGAGCAGTTCTTC
>TRBV10-3|TRBJ1-2|few|.|16
CAIQNPTRGPNYGYTF
TGTGCCATCCAAAACCCTACCAGGGGACCTAACTATGGCTACACCTTC
>TRBV5-1|TRBJ2-1|few|TRBD2|17
CASSFGTSGRTYNEQFF
TGCGCCAGCAGCTTCGGGACTAGCGGGAGGACCTACAATGAGCAGTTCTTC
>TRBV7-9|TRBJ1-4|.|TRBD1|14
CASSVGTGWEKLFF
TGTGCCAGCAGCGTTGGGACAGGGTGGGAAAAACTGTTTTTT
>TRBV7-2|TRBJ1-6|.|.|15
CASSPPGDLVSPLHF
TGTGCCAGCAGCCCGCCCGGGGATCTAGTCTCACCCCTCCACTTT
>TRBV20-1|TRBJ1-1|few|.|13
CSARGWTTTEAFF
TGCAGTGCTAGAGGGTGGACGACCACTGAAGCTTTCTTT